These 31 T cell receptor beta chains came from one sample sequenced in a study of technical replicates of blood from several donors. Assay used: immunoSEQ multiplex PCR; TCRdb lists only in-frame clones, some missing. The sample contains 75,000 to 100,000 clones, roughly 95% of which appear only once. Material: T cells isolated from PBMCs. Every receptor here comes from a human donor in good health.

The CDR3 sequence is CARSLGGDRAGTQYF. The CDR3 bases are TGTGCCAGAAGCTTGGGGGGGGACAGGGCAGGGACCCAGTACTTC. The rearrangement uses TRBV5-3 and TRBJ2-5; TRBD1 aligns across 9 bases. TRBV5-3 carries the ORF label, with uncertain function. The CDR3 consists of 15 residues. V was clipped by 0 bases and J by 7 bases; unmatched bases: 7.

This chain links TRBV7-8 with TRBJ1-4, with a possible D match to TRBD1 (6 bases). V was clipped by 2 bases and J by 7 bases, with 11 bases between them. CDR1 is SGHVS and CDR2 is FQNEAQ in the germline V gene. This CDR3 is built from 14 residues. CDR3 loop: CASSLTTGPEKLFF. CDR3 nucleotide sequence: TGTGCCAGCAGCTTAACCACAGGGCCTGAAAAACTGTTTTTT.

The V call is TRBV19, the J call TRBJ2-7; 8 nucleotides match TRBD2. The CDR3 is made up of 15 amino acids. Germline V lookup: CDR1 LNHDA, CDR2 SQIVND (reference sequence). After removal of 2 bases from V and 2 bases from J, the junction contained 5 bases not matched to a gene. The CDR3 nucleotides are TGTGCCAGTAGTATATCACTAGCGGAGGCCTACGAGCAGTACTTC. Amino acid sequence: CASSISLAEAYEQYF.

The chain combines TRBV5-6 with TRBJ2-2; D might be TRBD2 (5 bases). The CDR3 contains 14 residues. In germline, CDR1 is SGHDT, CDR2 YYEEEE. Trimming pared 2 bases from V and 9 bases from J, leaving 14 bases between. The CDR3 region has the DNA TGTGCCAGCAGCTTCGGACTGAACGGCCGGGAGCTGTTTTTT. Residues: CASSFGLNGRELFF.

The J gene is TRBJ2-1, the V gene TRBV9, with TRBD2 as a possible D gene (6 bases). In germline, CDR1 is SGDLS, CDR2 YYNGEE. V lost 0 bases and J 8 bases, leaving 18 bases between the germline ends. The CDR3 is 16 amino acids. The CDR3 here is CASSVVGWGGGDEQFF. In nucleotides, the CDR3 is TGTGCCAGCAGCGTAGTGGGCTGGGGAGGTGGGGATGAGCAGTTCTTC.

The rearrangement uses TRBV7-9 and TRBJ1-2, with 7 bases lining up with TRBD1. The V gene end was trimmed by 6 bases and the J gene end by 3 bases; junction bases not matched to a gene: 10. The CDR3 is made up of 15 amino acids. From germline, CDR1 is SEHNR and CDR2 FQNEAQ (reference sequence). The CDR3 reads CASRTTGVQDYGYTF. CDR3 bases: TGTGCCAGCAGAACCACAGGGGTTCAGGACTATGGCTACACCTTC.

The chain combines TRBV5-1 with TRBJ1-4; TRBD1 agrees at 7 bases. The CDR3 sequence is 14 residues long. Germline V CDR1 and CDR2: SGHRS, YFSETQ. Trimming removed 4 bases from V and 2 bases from J; junction bases left unmatched: 2. The CDR3 nucleotides are TGCGCCAGCAGCCAGGGGGTCACTAATGAAAAACTGTTTTTT. This encodes CASSQGVTNEKLFF. The entire variable domain, with the rest obtained from reference TRBV5-1 and TRBJ1-4, is as follows: KAGVTQTPRYLIKTRGQQVTLSCSPISGHRSVSWYQQTPGQGLQFLFEYFSETQRNKGNFPGRFSGRQFSNSRSEMNVSTLELGDSALYLCASSQGVTNEKLFFGSGTQLSVL.

The chain is built from TRBV28 and TRBJ2-7; D might be TRBD1 (6 bases). CDR1 is MDHEN, CDR2 SYDVKM, per germline. Trimming shortened V by 3 bases and J by 0 bases, and 15 bases separated the two germline ends. The CDR3 is 16 residues long. This chain's CDR3 is CASSFPTGLDSYEQYF. CDR3 nucleotides: TGTGCCAGCAGTTTCCCCACAGGGTTAGACTCCTACGAGCAGTACTTC.

V usage is TRBV7-2 and J usage is TRBJ1-1, with D unresolved. CDR1 SGHTA and CDR2 FQGNSA come from the germline V gene. The CDR3 is 15 amino acids. The V gene lost 2 bases and the J gene lost 0 bases, with 10 bases spanning the gap. In nucleotides, the CDR3 is TGTGCCAGCAGCTTATCACAGCTGCTGAACACTGAAGCTTTCTTT. This codes for CASSLSQLLNTEAFF.

The gene calls are TRBV11-2 and TRBJ2-2, with 9 bases that match TRBD1. Trimming took 5 bases from V and 8 from J; bases not matched to a gene: 12. Germline V gene lookup returns CDR1 SGHAT and CDR2 FQNNGV. The CDR3 runs 16 residues. CDR3 loop: CASSPNRGRLSGELFF. The CDR3 bases are TGTGCCAGCAGCCCAAACAGGGGGCGCTTGTCGGGGGAGCTGTTTTTT.

The V call is TRBV7-9, the J call TRBJ2-7, with D possibly matching TRBD1 (5 bases). CDR3 length: 19 amino acids. Trimming removed 1 base at V and 0 bases at J, with 22 bases between. The germline V gene encodes CDR1 SEHNR and CDR2 FQNEAQ (reference sequence). CDR3 nucleotide sequence: TGTGCCAGCAGCTTAGAACAGTTGTACAGGCCAAGGAGCTCCTACGAGCAGTACTTC. This sequence encodes CASSLEQLYRPRSSYEQYF.

The CDR3 bases are TGTGCCAGCAGCCCGAGGACTAGCGGGAATGAGCAGTTCTTC. Translation: CASSPRTSGNEQFF. The gene calls are TRBV7-2 and TRBJ2-1, with TRBD2 matching over 11 bases. Trimming at V came to 5 bases and at J to 7 bases, leaving 4 bases not matched to a gene. Germline V CDR1 and CDR2: SGHTA, FQGNSA. There are 14 residues in the CDR3.

Notes on this clone: Germline and junction disagree at one end, which may indicate a read error. The rearrangement links TRBV11-3 to TRBJ2-7; D remains unclear. The CDR3 contains 13 residues. The germline V gene has CDR1 SGHNT and CDR2 YENEEA. CDR3 nucleotides: TGTGCCAGCAGCTTAGGCAGGTCCTCCGAGCAGTACTTC. This translates into CASSLGRSSEQYF.

The rearrangement uses TRBV5-1 and TRBJ2-2; the D gene is possibly TRBD1 (5 bases). In germline, CDR1 is SGHRS, CDR2 YFSETQ. V lost 7 bases, J lost 2 bases, and 12 bases lay in between. CDR3 length equals 14 residues. CDR3 amino acids: CASRTLHNTGELFF. The CDR3 region has the DNA TGCGCCAGCCGGACACTCCATAACACCGGGGAGCTGTTTTTT.

This chain uses TRBV9 with TRBJ2-7; a possible D gene is TRBD1 (5 bases). V was pared by 3 bases and J by 1 base, with 8 bases between. This CDR3 has 13 residues. The germline V gene has CDR1 SGDLS and CDR2 YYNGEE. The DNA for the CDR3 is TGTGCCAGCAGCGGAGACAGTTCCTACGAGCAGTACTTC. It is translated as CASSGDSSYEQYF.

The V and J genes are TRBV5-1 and TRBJ2-2; 7 bases map to TRBD1. V lost 5 bases, J lost 2 bases, and 6 bases stayed unmatched. Looked up from germline, CDR1 is SGHRS and CDR2 is YFSETQ. CDR3 size: 15 residues. CDR3 loop: CASSRRQGNTGELFF. CDR3 nucleotide sequence: TGCGCCAGCAGTAGGAGACAGGGAAACACCGGGGAGCTGTTTTTT.

This chain joins TRBV27 and TRBJ2-7; maybe TRBD1 (5 bases). There are 13 residues in the CDR3. Germline CDR1 and CDR2: MNHEY and SMNVEV (reference sequence). V lost 7 bases to trimming and J lost 2 bases, with 12 bases between them. CDR3 region: CASIGRTPYEQYF. CDR3 DNA: TGTGCCAGCATAGGACGGACACCCTACGAGCAGTACTTC.

V usage is TRBV4-1 and J usage is TRBJ2-5; 9 nucleotides match TRBD2. The length of the CDR3 is 14 residues. Germline loops: CDR1 MGHRA, CDR2 YSYEKL. J lost 5 bases, V lost 1 base, and 2 bases had no gene match. CDR3 amino acids: CASSQVAGVETQYF. The CDR3 coding sequence is TGCGCCAGCAGCCAAGTAGCGGGAGTGGAGACCCAGTACTTC.

V and J are TRBV7-9 and TRBJ1-5; 9 nucleotides line up with TRBD1. The CDR3 runs to 16 residues. J gave up 7 bases and V 6 bases, and 13 bases lay outside the gene matches. CDR1 and CDR2 (germline): SEHNR, FQNEAQ (reference sequence). For the CDR3, the DNA is TGTGCCAGCAGTCCAGCCGGGACAGGGTTTGGACAGCCCCAGCATTTT. Protein product: CASSPAGTGFGQPQHF.

The rearrangement uses TRBV7-8 and TRBJ1-2; TRBD1 might be the D (5 bases). The V and J ends lost 5 bases and 7 bases respectively, with 20 bases between them. The CDR3 spans 15 residues. Germline V gene lookup returns CDR1 SGHVS and CDR2 FQNEAQ. Here the CDR3 reads CASSLGTGVFGGYTF. The DNA for the CDR3 is TGTGCCAGCAGCCTAGGGACCGGGGTTTTCGGTGGCTACACCTTC.

The V call is TRBV7-3, the J call TRBJ2-3, with a possible D match to TRBD1 (5 bases). The CDR3 extends over 16 amino acids. The germline V and J ends were trimmed by 5 bases and 2 bases, with 17 bases remaining between them. Germline CDR1 reads SGHTA; CDR2 reads FQGTGA. DNA for the CDR3: TGTGCCAGCAGCCTCCGACAGTTCCGGGCCACAGATACGCAGTATTTT. The encoded protein is CASSLRQFRATDTQYF.

The chain joins TRBV6-5 to TRBJ1-5; TRBD1 matches at 7 bases. This CDR3 is 13 amino acids long. CDR1 is MNHEY and CDR2 is SVGAGI in the germline V gene. The trim removed 7 bases at V and 10 bases at J, leaving 10 bases unmatched. The CDR3 sequence is CASTGTAINPQHF. The CDR3 coding sequence is TGTGCCAGCACCGGGACAGCCATCAATCCCCAGCATTTT.

The chain links TRBV2 to TRBJ2-1, with 7 bases aligning to TRBD2. V dropped 5 bases and J dropped 2; count of bases not matched to a gene: 6. The CDR3 covers 15 residues. The germline V gene has CDR1 SNHLY and CDR2 FYNNEI. CDR3 in DNA: TGTGCCAGCAGTCGAAGCGGGAACCCCTACAATGAGCAGTTCTTC. It specifies CASSRSGNPYNEQFF. The variable domain in full, completed from reference TRBV2 and TRBJ2-1, reads EPEVTQTPSHQVTQMGQEVILRCVPISNHLYFYWYRQILGQKVEFLVSFYNNEISEKSEIFDDQFSVERPDGSNFTLKIRSTKLEDSAMYFCASSRSGNPYNEQFFGPGTRLTVL.

This clone was observed a single time. The chain couples TRBV7-3 to TRBJ1-1; TRBD1 agrees at 7 bases. V was clipped by 1 base and J by 0 bases; unmatched bases: 5. The germline V gene encodes CDR1 SGHTA and CDR2 FQGTGA. The CDR3 has 16 amino acids. CDR3 region: CASSLNPTGLNTEAFF. The CDR3 region has the DNA TGTGCCAGCAGCTTAAATCCGACAGGGCTGAACACTGAAGCTTTCTTT.

The V call is TRBV13, the J call TRBJ2-7, with 7 bases identical to TRBD1. This CDR3 spans 13 amino acids. Germline CDR1 reads PRHDT; CDR2 reads FYEKMQ (reference sequence). The V and J ends lost 5 bases and 2 bases, in that order; junction bases with no gene match: 3. CDR3 amino acids: CASSPGQAYEQYF. For the CDR3, the DNA is TGTGCCAGCAGCCCCGGACAGGCCTACGAGCAGTACTTC.

The genes are TRBV12-1 and TRBJ1-5; TRBD1 reflects the table's D call only, with no check against the DNA. TRBV12-1 is assigned pseudogene status. The CDR3 sequence is 14 residues long. The CDR3 reads CASSETVSNQPQHF. In DNA form, the CDR3 reads TGTGCCAGCAGCGAGACAGTGAGCAATCAGCCCCAGCATTTT.

This clone has only one observation. The chain uses TRBV7-2 and TRBJ2-7; TRBD2 agrees at 7 bases. CDR3 length: 14 amino acids. CDR1 SGHTA and CDR2 FQGNSA come from the germline V gene. With V trimmed by 0 bases and J by 4 bases, 3 bases remained unmatched. The CDR3 loop is CASSLAVGGYEQYF. The CDR3 DNA reads as TGTGCCAGCAGCTTAGCGGTGGGGGGGTACGAGCAGTACTTC.

This chain connects TRBV19 to TRBJ2-5; 8 positions agree with TRBD1. The CDR3 is made up of 16 amino acids. The germline V gene encodes CDR1 LNHDA and CDR2 SQIVND (reference sequence). After removal of 3 bases from V and 5 bases from J, the junction contained 11 bases not matched to a gene. The CDR3 protein is CASSIGTQGAGETQYF. Written as DNA, the CDR3 is TGTGCCAGTAGTATCGGGACCCAGGGGGCTGGGGAGACCCAGTACTTC. The full variable domain, with the rest looked up from reference TRBV19 and TRBJ2-5, is DGGITQSPKYLFRKEGQNVTLSCEQNLNHDAMYWYRQDPGQGLRLIYYSQIVNDFQKGDIAEGYSVSREKKESFPLTVTSAQKNPTAFYLCASSIGTQGAGETQYFGPGTRLLVL.

The V call is TRBV28, the J call TRBJ2-1; 8 bases fit TRBD2. This CDR3 is built from 14 residues. From germline, CDR1 is MDHEN and CDR2 SYDVKM. J gave up 8 bases and V 6 bases, and 9 bases lay outside the gene matches. In DNA form, the CDR3 reads TGTGCCAGCAGGCAAGCGGGAGAGTCTGATGAGCAGTTCTTC. It is translated as CASRQAGESDEQFF.

The chain recombines TRBV6-6 with TRBJ1-4; 7 positions match TRBD1. The length of the CDR3 is 13 residues. CDR1 and CDR2 from the germline V gene are MNHNY and SVGAGI (reference sequence). V was clipped by 6 bases and J by 10 bases; unmatched bases: 8. CDR3 sequence: CASRSRGGGKLFF. The CDR3 nucleotides read TGTGCCAGCAGGAGTAGAGGGGGCGGAAAACTGTTTTTT.

DNA for the CDR3: TGTGCCAGCACCGGGACAGGCTATGGCTACACCTTC. Its protein product is CASTGTGYGYTF. The rearrangement joins TRBV25-1 to TRBJ1-2, with 8 nucleotides matching TRBD1. Germline loops: CDR1 MGHDK, CDR2 SYGVNS. This CDR3 comprises 12 residues. Trimming cost V 7 bases and J 4 bases; bases outside gene matches: 2.